Given below is one T cell receptor beta chain in context. Its antigen is unknown. No base-level quality is on record; no much larger clone is a single base apart. Library method: the immunoSEQ multiplex PCR assay. Per the authors' processing: A statistical classification framework was built to diagnose cytomegalovirus status from the catalog of TCR beta chain sequences. Imported from immuneACCESS, the table was reduced by TCRdb to in-frame sequences with V and J called. These copies leave out some clones; in studies compared against another copy, an unresolved V gene accounts for under half, and the cause of the remainder is not known. V and J calls and clone size follow that table, whereas D and trimming were derived from the DNA. The sample includes some 80,000 clones, with around 96% observed a single time. The ten largest clones represent about 1.3% of the sample. The donors were included in the validation cohort of roughly 130 subjects, a group kept apart from the roughly 700-subject first cohort.

The data stem from a study of cytomegalovirus exposure and HLA in healthy donors (dated by TCRdb to the late 2010s). In the study overall: According to a later analysis, the 110 or so validation repertoires were produced on the same platform as the roughly 600 repertoires of the first cohort. The study aimed to test whether signatures of past pathogen exposure could be identified by cataloging public T cell receptors. Besides the first cohort of about 730 subjects, a separate validation cohort made up of 120 different subjects was used. To predict cytomegalovirus infection status, the study combined high-throughput TCR immunosequencing, statistical association of individual TCRs with disease status, and machine learning. Study-level results and caveats: According to the authors, the approach could potentially be generalized to other disease states and immunological phenotypes. In both the original and validation cohorts, the classifier was reported to diagnose cytomegalovirus status with high specificity and sensitivity. While some public TCRs were present in many individuals, most TCR sequences turned up only very rarely across donors. A later analysis had no HLA typing for the validation cohort, so co-occurrence there was scored across all 120 repertoires. In vitro tests confirmed that a few of the cytomegalovirus-associated TCR beta chains recognize cytomegalovirus antigens. Of the cluster scores, 85% to 95% were above 0 in a later analysis, which found that TCRs clustered in the first cohort also tended to co-occur in the 95 to 150 validation repertoires. The study listed 164 TCR beta chains as associated with cytomegalovirus.

Measured from the cysteine to the phenylalanine, the CDR3 is 16 residues long. Just the 48-base CDR3 DNA is kept, in frame starting at base 1. V and J are truncated by 0 bases and 3 bases respectively, leaving an intervening sequence of 15 bases. The germline V gene encodes CDR1 SGHRS and CDR2 YFSETQ. The sequenced sample was PBMCs. The sequence joins TRBV5-1 to TRBJ1-1; matching of 5 bases hints at TRBD1 as the D gene. This TCR was sampled from a young woman in good health and CMV-seronegative. CDR3 reads: CASSLARTGSDTEAFF. The base sequence is TGCGCCAGCAGCTTGGCGCGAACAGGATCGGACACTGAAGCTTTCTTT.